The 8 T cell receptor beta chains in this list originate from one sample, sequenced in a study of cytomegalovirus exposure and HLA in healthy donors. Primers for the PCR totalled 60 Vbeta and 13 Jbeta. Only in-frame clones appear in the TCRdb table, and some are missing; sequencing was by immunoSEQ multiplex PCR. Among under 250,000 clones listed, 70% to 90% were seen once. Material: PBMCs. Receptors were obtained from a girl aged 2 to 10 in good health and CMV-seronegative.

This chain uses TRBV6-1 with TRBJ1-4; 8 bases agree with TRBD1. The CDR3 is 15 residues long. The V and J ends lost 3 bases and 7 bases, in that order; junction bases with no gene match: 7. Germline V gene lookup returns CDR1 MNHNS and CDR2 SASEGT. In nucleotides, the CDR3 is TGTGCCAGCAGTGATCGGACAGGGTCAAGTGAAAAACTGTTTTTT. As protein: CASSDRTGSSEKLFF.

The chain carries TRBV6-1 and TRBJ1-3; D not certain. The CDR3 is 15 residues long. Germline assignment: CDR1 MNHNS and CDR2 SASEGT. Trimming removed 6 bases at V and 8 bases at J, with 20 bases between. This CDR3 reads CASSKAPLDGDTIYF. As DNA, the CDR3 is TGTGCCAGCAGCAAAGCCCCTCTCGACGGGGACACCATATATTTT.

The V and J genes are TRBV4-2 and TRBJ1-2; possibly TRBD1 for D (6 bases). CDR1 is LGHNA and CDR2 is YNFKEQ in the germline V gene. This CDR3 is 14 amino acids long. V shed 4 bases and J shed 2 bases, with 11 bases lying between them. CDR3 sequence reads: CASSPNRENYGYTF. CDR3 DNA: TGTGCCAGCAGCCCCAACAGGGAAAACTATGGCTACACCTTC.

This clone has a handful of counts. This chain links TRBV4-1 with TRBJ2-4; the match to TRBD2 covers 9 bases. The V gene's germline CDR1 is MGHRA and CDR2 YSYEKL. The V gene end was trimmed by 0 bases and the J gene end by 9 bases; junction bases not matched to a gene: 6. CDR3 length: 15 amino acids. As DNA, the CDR3 is TGCGCCAGCAGCCAAGACGGAGCGGGAGGTAGCATTCAGTACTTC. This codes for CASSQDGAGGSIQYF.

This clone was recorded a few times. The chain recombines TRBV6-5 with TRBJ2-1; 8 bases are a match to TRBD2. V was pared by 6 bases and J by 5 bases, with 9 bases of the junction left unmatched. CDR1 MNHEY and CDR2 SVGAGI come from the germline V gene. The CDR3 spans 15 residues. CDR3 region: CASSPLGLAHNEQFF. In DNA, the CDR3 is TGTGCCAGCAGCCCCCTTGGACTAGCCCACAATGAGCAGTTCTTC.

The chain recombines TRBV7-8 with TRBJ2-2, with TRBD2 matching over 9 bases. Germline V gives CDR1 SGHVS, CDR2 FQNEAQ. CDR3 length: 21 residues. V lost 5 bases to trimming and J lost 4 bases; unmatched junction nucleotides: 23. This CDR3 is CASSPRGSVIAGGLSTGELFF. CDR3 nucleotides: TGTGCCAGCAGCCCTAGGGGGAGCGTAATCGCGGGGGGGTTGAGCACCGGGGAGCTGTTTTTT.

A single count supports this clone. CDR3 region: CASGDRSGANVLTF. The CDR3 DNA is TGCGCCAGCGGAGACCGCTCTGGGGCCAACGTCCTGACTTTC. V and J are TRBV10-2 and TRBJ2-6, with unresolved D. Deletions cut 8 bases from V and 0 bases from J, with 8 bases between. The CDR3 is 14 amino acids. Looked up from germline, CDR1 is WSHSY and CDR2 is SAAADI.

The chain employs TRBV7-2 and TRBJ2-1; 14 bases are a match to TRBD2. Germline V gene lookup returns CDR1 SGHTA and CDR2 FQGNSA. The CDR3 is made up of 17 amino acids. Trimming cost V 4 bases and J 8 bases; bases outside gene matches: 10. The CDR3 DNA follows: TGTGCCAGCAGCTACACCGGGACTAGCGGGAGATTAGATGAGCAGTTCTTC. Translating gives CASSYTGTSGRLDEQFF.